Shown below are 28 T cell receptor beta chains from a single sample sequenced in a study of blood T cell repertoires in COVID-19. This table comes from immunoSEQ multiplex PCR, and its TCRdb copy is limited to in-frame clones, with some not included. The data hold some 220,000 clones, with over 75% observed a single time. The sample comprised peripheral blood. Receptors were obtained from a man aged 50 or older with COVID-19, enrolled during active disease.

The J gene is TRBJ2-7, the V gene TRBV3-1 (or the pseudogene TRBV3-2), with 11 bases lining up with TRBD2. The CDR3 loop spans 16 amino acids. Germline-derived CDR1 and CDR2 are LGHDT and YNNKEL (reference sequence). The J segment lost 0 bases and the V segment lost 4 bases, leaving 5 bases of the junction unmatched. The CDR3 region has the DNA TGTGCCAGCAGCCCTTCTAGCGGGGGGATCTCCTACGAGCAGTACTTC. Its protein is CASSPSSGGISYEQYF.

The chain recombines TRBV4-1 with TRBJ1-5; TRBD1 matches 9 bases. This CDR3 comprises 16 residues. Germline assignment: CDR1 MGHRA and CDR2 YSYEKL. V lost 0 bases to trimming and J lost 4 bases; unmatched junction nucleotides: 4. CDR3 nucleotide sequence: TGCGCCAGCAGCCAAGATGAGGACAGGGGAAATCAGCCCCAGCATTTT. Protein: CASSQDEDRGNQPQHF.

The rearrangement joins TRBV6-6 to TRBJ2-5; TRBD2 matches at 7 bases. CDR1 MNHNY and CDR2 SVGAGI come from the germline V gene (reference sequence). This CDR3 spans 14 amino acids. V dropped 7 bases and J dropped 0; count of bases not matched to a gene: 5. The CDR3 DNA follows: TGTGCCAGCAAAAGAGCGGGGAACCAAGAGACCCAGTACTTC. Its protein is CASKRAGNQETQYF.

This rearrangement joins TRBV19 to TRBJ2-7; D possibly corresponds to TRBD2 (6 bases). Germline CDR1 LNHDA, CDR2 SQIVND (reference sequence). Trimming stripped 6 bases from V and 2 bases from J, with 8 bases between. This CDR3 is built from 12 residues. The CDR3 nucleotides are TGTGCCAGTAGGTCGGGAGCCTACGAGCAGTACTTC. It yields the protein CASRSGAYEQYF.

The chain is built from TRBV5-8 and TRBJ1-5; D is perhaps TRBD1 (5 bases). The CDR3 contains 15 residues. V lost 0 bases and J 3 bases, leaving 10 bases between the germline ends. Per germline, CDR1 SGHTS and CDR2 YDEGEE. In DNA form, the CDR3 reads TGTGCCAGCAGCTTGGAAGGGGAGGTCAATCAGCCCCAGCATTTT. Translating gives CASSLEGEVNQPQHF.

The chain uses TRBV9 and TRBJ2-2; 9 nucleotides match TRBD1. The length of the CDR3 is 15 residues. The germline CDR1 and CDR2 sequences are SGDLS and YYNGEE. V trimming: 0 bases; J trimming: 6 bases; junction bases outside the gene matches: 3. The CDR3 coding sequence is TGTGCCAGCAGCGTAGACAGGGGGCGGGCCGGGGAGCTGTTTTTT. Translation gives CASSVDRGRAGELFF.

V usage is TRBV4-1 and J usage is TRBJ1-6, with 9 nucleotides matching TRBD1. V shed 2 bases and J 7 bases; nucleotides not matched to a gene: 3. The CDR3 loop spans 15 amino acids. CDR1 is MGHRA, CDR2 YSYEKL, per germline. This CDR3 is CASSQQGTGNSPLHF. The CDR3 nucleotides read TGCGCCAGCAGCCAACAGGGGACAGGGAATTCACCCCTCCACTTT.

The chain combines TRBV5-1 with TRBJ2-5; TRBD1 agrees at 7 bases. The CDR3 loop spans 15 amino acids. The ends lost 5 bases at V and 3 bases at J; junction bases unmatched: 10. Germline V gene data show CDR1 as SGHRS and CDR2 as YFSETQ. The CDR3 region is CASRQAGTEEETQYF. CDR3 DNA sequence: TGCGCCAGCAGACAAGCCGGGACAGAGGAAGAGACCCAGTACTTC.

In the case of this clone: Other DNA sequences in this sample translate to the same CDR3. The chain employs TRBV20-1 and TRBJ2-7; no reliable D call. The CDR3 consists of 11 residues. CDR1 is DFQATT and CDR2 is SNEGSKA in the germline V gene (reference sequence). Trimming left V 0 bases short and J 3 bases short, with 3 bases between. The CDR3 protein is CSARDSYEQYF. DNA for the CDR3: TGCAGTGCTAGAGACAGCTACGAGCAGTACTTC.

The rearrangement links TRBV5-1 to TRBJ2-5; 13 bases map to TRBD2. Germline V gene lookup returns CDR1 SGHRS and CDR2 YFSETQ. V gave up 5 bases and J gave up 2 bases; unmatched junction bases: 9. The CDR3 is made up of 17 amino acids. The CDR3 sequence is CASRGGTSGVFQETQYF. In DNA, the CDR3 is TGCGCCAGCAGAGGCGGGACTAGCGGGGTATTTCAAGAGACCCAGTACTTC. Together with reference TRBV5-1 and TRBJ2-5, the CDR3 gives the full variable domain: KAGVTQTPRYLIKTRGQQVTLSCSPISGHRSVSWYQQTPGQGLQFLFEYFSETQRNKGNFPGRFSGRQFSNSRSEMNVSTLELGDSALYLCASRGGTSGVFQETQYFGPGTRLLVL.

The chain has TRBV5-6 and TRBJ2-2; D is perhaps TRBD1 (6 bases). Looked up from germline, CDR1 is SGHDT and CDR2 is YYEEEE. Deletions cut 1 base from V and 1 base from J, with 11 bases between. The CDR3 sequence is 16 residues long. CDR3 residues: CASSLYHRVNTGELFF. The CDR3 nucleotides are TGTGCCAGCAGCTTGTATCACAGGGTGAACACCGGGGAGCTGTTTTTT.

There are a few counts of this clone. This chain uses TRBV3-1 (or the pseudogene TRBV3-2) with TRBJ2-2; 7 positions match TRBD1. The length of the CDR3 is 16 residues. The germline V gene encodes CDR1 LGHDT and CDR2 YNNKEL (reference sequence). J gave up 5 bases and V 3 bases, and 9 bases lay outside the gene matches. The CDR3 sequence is CASSHDRVLRTGELFF. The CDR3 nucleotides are TGTGCCAGCAGCCACGACAGGGTTTTAAGGACCGGGGAGCTGTTTTTT.

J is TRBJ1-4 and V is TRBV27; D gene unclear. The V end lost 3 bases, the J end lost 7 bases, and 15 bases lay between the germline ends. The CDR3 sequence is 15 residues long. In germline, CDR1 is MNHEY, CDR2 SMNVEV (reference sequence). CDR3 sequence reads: CASSFTLHGGEKLFF. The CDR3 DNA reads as TGTGCCAGCAGTTTCACCTTACACGGAGGTGAAAAACTGTTTTTT.

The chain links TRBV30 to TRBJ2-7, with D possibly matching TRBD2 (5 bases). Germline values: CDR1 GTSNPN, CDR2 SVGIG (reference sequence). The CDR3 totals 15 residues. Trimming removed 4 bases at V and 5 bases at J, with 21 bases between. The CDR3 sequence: CAWNDFLASNNEQYF. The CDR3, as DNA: TGTGCCTGGAACGACTTTCTAGCAAGTAACAACGAGCAGTACTTC.

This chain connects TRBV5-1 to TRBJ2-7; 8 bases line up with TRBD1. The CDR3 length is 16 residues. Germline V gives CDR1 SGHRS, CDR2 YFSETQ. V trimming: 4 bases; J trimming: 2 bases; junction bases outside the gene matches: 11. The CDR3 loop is CASSHTRPGQAYEQYF. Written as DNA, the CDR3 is TGCGCCAGCAGCCACACACGACCGGGACAGGCCTACGAGCAGTACTTC.

For the CDR3, the DNA is TGTGCCAGCAGCCCAGGGGATGAGGAGCAGTACTTC. This codes for CASSPGDEEQYF. V gene TRBV6-2 or TRBV6-3 combines with J gene TRBJ2-7; the D gene is possibly TRBD1 (6 bases). This CDR3 region has 12 residues. Trimming shortened V by 6 bases and J by 7 bases, and 13 bases separated the two germline ends. Germline CDR1 reads MNHEY; CDR2 reads SVGEGT.

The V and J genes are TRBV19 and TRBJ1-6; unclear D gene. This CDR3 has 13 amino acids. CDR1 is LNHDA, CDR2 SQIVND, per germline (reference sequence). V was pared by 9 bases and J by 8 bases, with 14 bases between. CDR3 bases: TGTGCCAGCCAACAGCAGTTTTATTCACCCCTCCACTTT. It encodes CASQQQFYSPLHF. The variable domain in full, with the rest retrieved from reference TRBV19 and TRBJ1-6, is DGGITQSPKYLFRKEGQNVTLSCEQNLNHDAMYWYRQDPGQGLRLIYYSQIVNDFQKGDIAEGYSVSREKKESFPLTVTSAQKNPTAFYLCASQQQFYSPLHFGNGTRLTVT.

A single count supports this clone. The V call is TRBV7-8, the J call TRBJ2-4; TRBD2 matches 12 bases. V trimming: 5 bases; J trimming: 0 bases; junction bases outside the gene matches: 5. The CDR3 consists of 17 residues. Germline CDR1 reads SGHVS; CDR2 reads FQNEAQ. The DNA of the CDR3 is TGTGCCAGCAGCGAACTAGCGGGGGGCTCAGCCAAAAACATTCAGTACTTC. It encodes CASSELAGGSAKNIQYF.

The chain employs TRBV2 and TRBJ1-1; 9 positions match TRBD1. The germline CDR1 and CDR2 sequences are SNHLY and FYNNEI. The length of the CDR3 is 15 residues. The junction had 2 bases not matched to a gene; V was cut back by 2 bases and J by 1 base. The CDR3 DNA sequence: TGTGCCAGCAGTGAAACAGGGGGCAGGAACACTGAAGCTTTCTTT. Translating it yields CASSETGGRNTEAFF.

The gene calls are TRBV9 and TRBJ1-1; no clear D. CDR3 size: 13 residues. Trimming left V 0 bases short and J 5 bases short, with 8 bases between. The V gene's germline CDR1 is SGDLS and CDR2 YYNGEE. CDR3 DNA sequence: TGTGCCAGCAGCGTAGGAGGGAGGACTGAAGCTTTCTTT. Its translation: CASSVGGRTEAFF.

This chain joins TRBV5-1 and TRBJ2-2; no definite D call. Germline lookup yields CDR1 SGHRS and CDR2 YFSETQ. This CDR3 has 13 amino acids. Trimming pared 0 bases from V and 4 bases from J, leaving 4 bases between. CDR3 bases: TGCGCCAGCAGCTTGGGGGCCACCGGGGAGCTGTTTTTT. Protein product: CASSLGATGELFF.

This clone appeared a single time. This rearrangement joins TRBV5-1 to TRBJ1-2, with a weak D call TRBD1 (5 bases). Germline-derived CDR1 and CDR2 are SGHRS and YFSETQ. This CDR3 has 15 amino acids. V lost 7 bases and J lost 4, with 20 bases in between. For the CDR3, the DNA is TGCGCCAGCTCTCCTGGATCCAGGGTACTCTATGGCTACACCTTC. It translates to CASSPGSRVLYGYTF.

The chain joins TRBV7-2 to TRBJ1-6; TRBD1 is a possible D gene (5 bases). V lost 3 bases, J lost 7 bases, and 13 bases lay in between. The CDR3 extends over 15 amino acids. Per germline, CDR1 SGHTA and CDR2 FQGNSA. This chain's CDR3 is CASSFSQGYNSPLHF. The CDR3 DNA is TGTGCCAGCAGCTTCTCCCAGGGATACAATTCACCCCTCCACTTT.

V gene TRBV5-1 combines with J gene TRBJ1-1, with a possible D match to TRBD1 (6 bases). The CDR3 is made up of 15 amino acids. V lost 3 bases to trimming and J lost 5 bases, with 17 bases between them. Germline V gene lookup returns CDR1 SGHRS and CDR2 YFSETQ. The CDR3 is CASSYGHRDSTEAFF. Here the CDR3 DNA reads TGCGCCAGCAGCTACGGTCACAGGGATTCTACTGAAGCTTTCTTT.

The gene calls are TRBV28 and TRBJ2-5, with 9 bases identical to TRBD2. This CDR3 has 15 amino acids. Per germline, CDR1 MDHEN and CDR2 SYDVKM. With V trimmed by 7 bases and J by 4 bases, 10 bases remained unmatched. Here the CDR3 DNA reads TGTGCCAGCAAAGTCGGCGGGGGGGCGTTAGAGACCCAGTACTTC. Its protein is CASKVGGGALETQYF.

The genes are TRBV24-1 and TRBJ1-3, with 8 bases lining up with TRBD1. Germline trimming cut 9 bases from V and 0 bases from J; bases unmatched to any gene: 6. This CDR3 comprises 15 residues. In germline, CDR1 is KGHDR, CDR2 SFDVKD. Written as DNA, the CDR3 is TGTGCCACCTCCGGACAGGGTAGCTCTGGAAACACCATATATTTT. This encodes CATSGQGSSGNTIYF.

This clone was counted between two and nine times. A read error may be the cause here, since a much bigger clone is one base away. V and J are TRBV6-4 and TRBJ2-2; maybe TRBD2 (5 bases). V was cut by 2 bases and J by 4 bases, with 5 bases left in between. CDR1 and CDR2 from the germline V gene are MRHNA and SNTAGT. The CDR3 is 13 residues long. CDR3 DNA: TGTGCCAGCAGTGACACTAGCACCGGGGAGCTGTTTTTT. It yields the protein CASSDTSTGELFF.

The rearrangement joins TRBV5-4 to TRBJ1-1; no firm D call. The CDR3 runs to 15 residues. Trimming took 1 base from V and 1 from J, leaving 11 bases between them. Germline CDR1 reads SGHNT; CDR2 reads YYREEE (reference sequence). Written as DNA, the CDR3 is TGTGCCAGCAGCTTGAACTATTATCGGAACACTGAAGCTTTCTTT. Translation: CASSLNYYRNTEAFF.